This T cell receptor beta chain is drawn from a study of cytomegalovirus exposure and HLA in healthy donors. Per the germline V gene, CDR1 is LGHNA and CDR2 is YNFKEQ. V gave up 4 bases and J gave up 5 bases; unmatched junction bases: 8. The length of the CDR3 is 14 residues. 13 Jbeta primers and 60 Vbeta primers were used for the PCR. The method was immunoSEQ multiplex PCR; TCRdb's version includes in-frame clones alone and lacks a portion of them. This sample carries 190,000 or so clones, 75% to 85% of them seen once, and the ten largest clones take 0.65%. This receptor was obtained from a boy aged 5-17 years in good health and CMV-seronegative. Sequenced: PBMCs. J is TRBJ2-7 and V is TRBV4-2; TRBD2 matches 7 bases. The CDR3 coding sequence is TGTGCCAGCAGCCCCCTTTTTGCGGGAGACGAGCAGTACTTC. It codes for CASSPLFAGDEQYF.